Presented here are 25 T cell receptor beta chains from one specimen sequenced in a study of shared clonotypes between healthy human individuals. CD45RO-negative, CCR7-positively selected cells formed the naive CD8 fraction, excluding terminally differentiated effector memory CD45RA+ cells. Sequencing was performed with immunoSEQ multiplex PCR; in TCRdb, only in-frame clones are kept and a portion is missing. The sample contains roughly 1,800,000 clones, about 95% of which appear only once. Sequencing input: naive CD8+ T cells sorted from blood. These receptors were collected from a man between 18 and 29 years old in good health.

The V and J genes are TRBV10-3 and TRBJ2-7; 8 bases agree with TRBD2. The CDR3 sequence is 13 residues long. The V segment lost 6 bases and the J segment 2 bases; nucleotides outside the gene matches: 3. Per germline, CDR1 ENHRY and CDR2 SYGVKD. The CDR3 DNA follows: TGTGCCATCAGCCCGGGGGGGGCCTACGAGCAGTACTTC. Translated, it gives CAISPGGAYEQYF.

V gene TRBV11-2 combines with J gene TRBJ2-1, with D maybe TRBD1 (5 bases). Germline values: CDR1 SGHAT, CDR2 FQNNGV. V lost 5 bases to trimming and J lost 5 bases, with 19 bases between them. CDR3 length: 16 amino acids. CDR3 sequence (DNA): TGTGCCAGCAGCCCTATGGCAGGGCGGTTGGACAATGAGCAGTTCTTC. Protein product: CASSPMAGRLDNEQFF.

The chain has TRBV4-3 and TRBJ1-1; D gene ambiguous. Trimming pared 0 bases from V and 4 bases from J, leaving 12 bases between. Germline V gene lookup returns CDR1 LGHNA and CDR2 YSLEER. The CDR3 is made up of 15 amino acids. The CDR3 here is CASSQDLNVVTEAFF. CDR3 DNA: TGCGCCAGCAGCCAAGATCTAAACGTGGTCACTGAAGCTTTCTTT.

The CDR3 spells CASSRGDTDQYF. CDR3 nucleotides: TGTGCCAGCAGTCGAGGGGATACGGACCAGTACTTC. V is TRBV2 and J is TRBJ2-5, with D perhaps given as TRBD1 or TRBD2 (5 bases each). Trimming removed 5 bases from V and 10 bases from J, with 14 bases in between. The CDR3 runs 12 residues. CDR1 and CDR2 from the germline V gene are SNHLY and FYNNEI.

The CDR3 bases are TGCGCCAGCAGCACTGGGGGAACCTACGAGCAGTACTTC. Residues: CASSTGGTYEQYF. The chain is built from TRBV10-2 and TRBJ2-7; D possibly matches TRBD1 or TRBD2 (5 bases each). The V gene's germline CDR1 is WSHSY and CDR2 SAAADI. V was trimmed by 6 bases and J by 2 bases, leaving 11 bases between them. CDR3 length: 13 amino acids.

This chain uses TRBV11-3 with TRBJ2-7; D unclear. Per the germline V gene, CDR1 is SGHNT and CDR2 is YENEEA. The V end lost 1 base, the J end lost 5 bases, and 6 bases lay between the germline ends. This CDR3 contains 12 residues. The CDR3 nucleotides read TGTGCCAGCAGCTTAGTGGCCGACGAGCAGTACTTC. It yields the protein CASSLVADEQYF.

The chain combines TRBV27 with TRBJ2-7; no clear D gene. Per germline, CDR1 MNHEY and CDR2 SMNVEV (reference sequence). The V end lost 0 bases, the J end lost 7 bases, and 7 bases lay between the germline ends. The CDR3 runs to 12 residues. The CDR3 nucleotides are TGTGCCAGCAGTTTATCGATGTGGGAGCAGTACTTC. Translating it yields CASSLSMWEQYF.

This clone is a singleton in its sample. This chain joins TRBV6-5 and TRBJ2-7; 12 bases are a match to TRBD1. This CDR3 region has 15 residues. J was trimmed by 5 bases and V by 5 bases; bases with no gene match: 7. Per the germline V gene, CDR1 is MNHEY and CDR2 is SVGAGI. The CDR3, as DNA: TGTGCCAGCAGTACTTGGGACAGGGGGCCTAACGAGCAGTACTTC. It encodes CASSTWDRGPNEQYF.

V gene TRBV5-8 combines with J gene TRBJ1-4; no firm D call. V dropped 1 base and J dropped 2 bases, with 3 bases sitting between them. CDR1 and CDR2 from the germline V gene are SGHTS and YDEGEE. The CDR3 contains 13 residues. The CDR3 bases are TGTGCCAGCAGCTTGCCTACTAATGAAAAACTGTTTTTT. Encoded protein: CASSLPTNEKLFF.

Turning to this clone: The same CDR3 also results from other DNA sequences found in this sample. The chain couples TRBV27 to TRBJ1-5, with a possible D match to TRBD1 (5 bases). This CDR3 spans 13 amino acids. Germline values: CDR1 MNHEY, CDR2 SMNVEV (reference sequence). V was shortened by 3 bases and J by 5 bases, with 8 bases between the two germline ends. CDR3 sequence reads: CASSLGGDQPQHF. The CDR3 DNA sequence: TGTGCCAGCAGTTTGGGAGGGGATCAGCCCCAGCATTTT.

As regards this clone: The sample contains more than one DNA sequence encoding this CDR3. The J gene is TRBJ2-7, the V gene TRBV6-1; D call uncertain. Looked up from germline, CDR1 is MNHNS and CDR2 is SASEGT. The CDR3 sequence is 11 residues long. V lost 2 bases and J lost 3, with 2 bases in between. The DNA of the CDR3 is TGTGCCAGCAGTGAAATCTACGAGCAGTACTTC. Translation: CASSEIYEQYF.

The CDR3 nucleotides are TGTGCCAGCAGATCGGACACCTACGAGCAGTACTTC. It yields the protein CASRSDTYEQYF. The chain links TRBV5-4 to TRBJ2-7; D is possibly TRBD1 (5 bases). The CDR3 loop spans 12 amino acids. From germline, CDR1 is SGHNT and CDR2 YYREEE (reference sequence). Trimming pared 5 bases from V and 2 bases from J, leaving 8 bases between.

The rearrangement uses TRBV27 and TRBJ1-2, with D maybe TRBD1 (5 bases). V was cut by 2 bases and J by 3 bases, with 16 bases left in between. The CDR3 runs to 16 residues. In germline, CDR1 is MNHEY, CDR2 SMNVEV (reference sequence). The CDR3 bases are TGTGCCAGCAGTTTAAGGGGCCAGGGCTTCGACTATGGCTACACCTTC. Translating it yields CASSLRGQGFDYGYTF.

V usage is TRBV4-2 and J usage is TRBJ1-1, with a tentative D call TRBD1 (5 bases). CDR1 is LGHNA, CDR2 YNFKEQ, per germline. V lost 4 bases and J 5 bases, leaving 14 bases between the germline ends. The CDR3 runs 14 residues. This CDR3 is CASSLTEGWTEAFF. The DNA for the CDR3 is TGTGCCAGCAGCCTTACTGAGGGGTGGACTGAAGCTTTCTTT.

A word on this clone: Other DNA sequences of this sample code for an identical CDR3. V is TRBV19 and J is TRBJ1-1, with D hard to call. Germline V CDR1 and CDR2: LNHDA, SQIVND (reference sequence). With 6 bases removed from V and 0 bases from J, the gap between germline ends came to 5 bases. This CDR3 region has 12 residues. As DNA, the CDR3 is TGTGCCAGTAGCCTGTTGAACACTGAAGCTTTCTTT. Protein product: CASSLLNTEAFF. The full variable domain, rest sourced from reference TRBV19 and TRBJ1-1, is DGGITQSPKYLFRKEGQNVTLSCEQNLNHDAMYWYRQDPGQGLRLIYYSQIVNDFQKGDIAEGYSVSREKKESFPLTVTSAQKNPTAFYLCASSLLNTEAFFGQGTRLTVV.

The chain joins TRBV27 to TRBJ1-2; 8 bases align to TRBD1. With 0 bases clipped from V and 3 bases from J, the junction kept 6 bases outside the gene matches. CDR3 length: 16 residues. Germline-derived CDR1 and CDR2 are MNHEY and SMNVEV (reference sequence). For the CDR3, the DNA is TGTGCCAGCAGTTTATCACCCGGACAGGGACACTATGGCTACACCTTC. Amino acid sequence: CASSLSPGQGHYGYTF.

V usage is TRBV5-1 and J usage is TRBJ2-3; D gene uncertain. Trimming took 0 bases from V and 0 from J, leaving 11 bases between them. CDR1 and CDR2 (germline): SGHRS, YFSETQ. The CDR3 has 16 residues. In nucleotides, the CDR3 is TGCGCCAGCAGCTTGGTGTCAACTCTTAGCACAGATACGCAGTATTTT. Translating it yields CASSLVSTLSTDTQYF.

The CDR3 sequence is CASSLSVAYEQYF. The DNA of the CDR3 is TGCGCCAGCAGCCTTAGCGTTGCCTACGAGCAGTACTTC. The chain couples TRBV5-1 to TRBJ2-7; D perhaps matches TRBD2 (5 bases). The CDR3 has 13 amino acids. Germline CDR1 SGHRS, CDR2 YFSETQ. The V end lost 4 bases, the J end lost 2 bases, and 10 bases lay between the germline ends.

In its sample, this clone was seen a few times. The same CDR3 arises from other DNA sequences in this sample as well. This chain links TRBV5-4 with TRBJ1-1; perhaps TRBD1 as D (5 bases). The CDR3 loop spans 13 amino acids. The ends were cut back, 4 bases at V and 1 base at J, with 8 bases in the middle. The germline V gene encodes CDR1 SGHNT and CDR2 YYREEE (reference sequence). The CDR3 region is CASSLGGNTEAFF. The CDR3 coding sequence is TGTGCCAGCAGCCTCGGGGGGAACACTGAAGCTTTCTTT.

The J gene is TRBJ2-7, the V gene TRBV27; no definite D call. With 6 bases removed from V and 7 bases from J, the gap between germline ends came to 16 bases. Germline loops: CDR1 MNHEY, CDR2 SMNVEV (reference sequence). CDR3 length: 13 amino acids. Here the CDR3 reads CASSPRPAAEQYF. The DNA for the CDR3 is TGTGCCAGCAGCCCTCGACCCGCTGCGGAGCAGTACTTC.

This clone turned up a few times. The chain recombines TRBV30 with TRBJ1-4; the D is unclear. V lost 1 base, J lost 4 bases, and 4 bases lay in between. The CDR3 totals 12 residues. Germline V lookup: CDR1 GTSNPN, CDR2 SVGIG (reference sequence). The CDR3 region is CAWSGDNEKLFF. The CDR3 DNA is TGTGCCTGGAGTGGGGATAATGAAAAACTGTTTTTT.

In DNA form, the CDR3 reads TGTGCCAGCAGCTTACCCCCAGGGGGCTCCTATGGCTACACCTTC. Its protein is CASSLPPGGSYGYTF. V and J are TRBV7-8 and TRBJ1-2; TRBD1 aligns across 8 bases. The trim removed 2 bases at V and 4 bases at J, leaving 6 bases unmatched. There are 15 residues in the CDR3. Germline CDR1 SGHVS, CDR2 FQNEAQ.

The gene calls are TRBV12-5 and TRBJ2-2; D is uncertain. CDR3 length equals 14 residues. V was trimmed by 2 bases and J by 6 bases, leaving 10 bases between them. The germline V gene encodes CDR1 LGHNT and CDR2 FRNRAP. DNA of the CDR3: TGTGCTAGTGGTTTGCAACCCCTATCCGGGGAGCTGTTTTTT. This gives the protein CASGLQPLSGELFF.

The sample holds one count of this clone. The chain links TRBV6-1 to TRBJ2-7; D possibly corresponds to TRBD2 (6 bases). Trimming left V 6 bases short and J 6 bases short, with 15 bases between. CDR1 MNHNS and CDR2 SASEGT come from the germline V gene. The CDR3 extends over 13 amino acids. CDR3: CASSPRRAGEQYF. CDR3 DNA: TGTGCCAGCAGCCCACGGAGGGCCGGCGAGCAGTACTTC.

V is TRBV30 and J is TRBJ2-5, with 11 nucleotides matching TRBD2. Losses at the gene ends were 0 bases for V and 5 bases for J; bases not matched to a gene: 17. Germline V gives CDR1 GTSNPN, CDR2 SVGIG (reference sequence). The length of the CDR3 is 19 residues. The CDR3 DNA follows: TGTGCCTGGAGTGTAGAAGGGTTGGCTAGCGGGGGGCCGGTGGAGACCCAGTACTTC. This codes for CAWSVEGLASGGPVETQYF.